This T cell receptor (beta chain) originates from a study of sequential checkpoint blockade in melanoma. Study-wide background: Maintenance nivolumab came after either treatment sequence.

Using immunoSEQ multiplex PCR, the repertoire was profiled, and TCRdb retains in-frame clones only, with some absent. This sample has some 6,900 clones, with 50% to 75% found just once. Treatment denoted: randomized to nivolumab then ipilimumab (arm A) or the reverse (arm B). CDR1 and CDR2 (germline): LNHDA, SQIVND (reference sequence). The CDR3 totals 15 residues. With 6 bases clipped from V and 8 bases from J, the junction kept 7 bases outside the gene matches. This chain links TRBV19 with TRBJ2-1; 13 positions match TRBD2. The clonotype originates from a human donor with melanoma. This sample comprised CD8+ T cells sorted from blood (inferred from file names), obtained from a patient given nivolumab and ipilimumab in sequence. As DNA, the CDR3 is TGTGCCAGTAGGAGGACTAGCGGGAGTTACGATGAGCAGTTCTTC. Translation: CASRRTSGSYDEQFF.